What follows are 24 T cell receptor beta chains derived from one specimen sequenced in a study of regulatory T cells in long-lasting Graves disease. Arm-PCR of CDR3 regions and iRepertoire HTBI primers were used to build TCR beta libraries. TCRdb re-called the multiplex PCR reads with MiXCR, one entry per CDR3 protein. The sample lists roughly 700,000 distinct CDR3 sequences, about 30% occurring once. Time point: persistent/refractory GD, antithyroid drugs over 5 years with positive TRAb. Scientists built the TCR library using RNA that was extracted from PBMCs. Source: peripheral blood mononuclear cells (PBMCs), taken when the disease was refractory, from a patient treated with antithyroid drugs. Receptors were obtained from a female donor with Graves disease.

V and J are TRBV10-1 and TRBJ2-7, with TRBD2 identical over 7 bases. This CDR3 is 17 amino acids long. The germline gives CDR1 WNHNN, CDR2 SYGVQD (reference sequence). The ends lost 1 base at V and 4 bases at J; junction bases unmatched: 13. CDR3 coding DNA: TGCGCCAGCAGTGAGTGGGGCGGGAGAAGGCGAGGGTACGAGCAGTACTTC. Amino acids: CASSEWGGRRRGYEQYF.

V and J are TRBV6-1 and TRBJ1-1; 9 bases agree with TRBD1. CDR1 is MNHNS, CDR2 SASEGT, per germline. There are 15 residues in the CDR3. The V gene end was trimmed by 7 bases and the J gene end by 4 bases; junction bases not matched to a gene: 10. CDR3 loop: CASNVQGALTTEAFF. In DNA, the CDR3 is TGTGCCAGCAATGTACAGGGGGCCCTGACCACTGAAGCTTTCTTT.

The chain uses TRBV4-1 and TRBJ2-5; no clear D. This CDR3 spans 16 amino acids. V lost 6 bases to trimming and J lost 0 bases, with 17 bases between them. Germline CDR1 MGHRA, CDR2 YSYEKL. The CDR3 DNA reads TGCGCCAGCAGTTTGACCCCGTCCAGGCACCAAGAGACCCAGTACTTC. This sequence encodes CASSLTPSRHQETQYF.

Turning to this clonotype: A far larger clone lies a single base away; this is likely a read error. The genes are TRBV27 and TRBJ1-5; D possibly corresponds to TRBD1 (6 bases). CDR3 length: 15 amino acids. Germline values: CDR1 MNHEY, CDR2 SMNVEV (reference sequence). V gave up 10 bases and J gave up 3 bases, with 19 bases separating them. CDR3 region: CANRSTGRYNQPQHF. Here the CDR3 DNA reads TGTGCCAACAGGTCGACAGGCCGATACAATCAGCCCCAGCATTTT.

This clonotype was counted at least ten times. V and J are TRBV2 and TRBJ1-5, with no clear D. The germline V gene encodes CDR1 SNHLY and CDR2 FYNNEI. The CDR3 is 15 residues long. The V and J ends lost 6 bases and 4 bases respectively, with 16 bases between them. The CDR3 spells CASRAGSGPNQPQHF. The CDR3 nucleotides are TGTGCCAGCAGAGCGGGCTCGGGCCCAAATCAGCCCCAGCATTTT.

This clonotype showed up just a few times. The gene calls are TRBV15 and TRBJ2-4; 15 bases match TRBD2. The CDR3 runs 17 residues. The V segment lost 3 bases and the J segment 7 bases; nucleotides outside the gene matches: 7. CDR1 is LNHNV, CDR2 YYDKDF, per germline (reference sequence). CDR3 nucleotides: TGTGCCACCAGCAGGGGGACTAGCGGGAGGAACCGGAACATTCAGTACTTC. Its protein product is CATSRGTSGRNRNIQYF.

DNA of the CDR3: TGCAGTGCTGGGGACGATCGGTACGAGCAGTACTTC. Amino acids: CSAGDDRYEQYF. V usage is TRBV20-1 and J usage is TRBJ2-7, with D perhaps assigned TRBD1 or TRBD2 (5 bases each). Trimming removed 5 bases at V and 4 bases at J, with 12 bases between. CDR3 size: 12 residues. Germline V gene lookup returns CDR1 DFQATT and CDR2 SNEGSKA (reference sequence).

This clonotype occurred a few times. The chain links TRBV20-1 to TRBJ2-3; weak D call: TRBD2 (5 bases). The CDR3 runs 13 residues. Germline V CDR1 and CDR2: DFQATT, SNEGSKA (reference sequence). V lost 3 bases and J 5 bases, leaving 12 bases between the germline ends. CDR3 bases: TGCAGTGCTAGGTGCCTAGCAGTAGATACGCAGTATTTT. This codes for CSARCLAVDTQYF.

The CDR3 here is CATSDSALPTARFGELFF. The DNA of the CDR3 is TGTGCCACCAGTGACAGCGCCTTGCCCACGGCCCGTTTTGGGGAGCTGTTTTTT. The chain combines TRBV24-1 with TRBJ2-2; no definite D call. In germline, CDR1 is KGHDR, CDR2 SFDVKD. V lost 4 bases and J lost 8, with 25 bases in between. The CDR3 contains 18 residues.

The V call is TRBV12-3 or TRBV12-4, the J call TRBJ1-3; unclear D gene. V gave up 7 bases and J gave up 7 bases, with 14 bases separating them. The CDR3 spans 13 residues. The DNA for the CDR3 is TGTGCCAGCACCCGGATTCTGAGTAACACCATATATTTT. Amino acid sequence: CASTRILSNTIYF.

This sequence joins TRBV5-1 and TRBJ1-1; 7 bases are shared with TRBD1. V was pared by 4 bases and J by 1 base, with 7 bases of the junction left unmatched. The CDR3 covers 15 residues. Per the germline V gene, CDR1 is SGHRS and CDR2 is YFSETQ. CDR3 amino acids: CASSLTGPGNTEAFF. Written as DNA, the CDR3 is TGCGCCAGCAGCCTGACAGGGCCGGGGAACACTGAAGCTTTCTTT.

This clonotype has only a few counts. The chain joins TRBV25-1 to TRBJ2-7; possible D gene TRBD2, 5 bases. Trimming removed 1 base from V and 7 bases from J, with 11 bases in between. The CDR3 is 13 residues long. Germline V gene data show CDR1 as MGHDK and CDR2 as SYGVNS. The CDR3 region is CASSEWVGEEQYF. CDR3 DNA: TGTGCCAGCAGTGAATGGGTCGGGGAAGAGCAGTACTTC.

This clonotype turned up a few times. The gene calls are TRBV19 and TRBJ1-5; a weak D match, TRBD1 (5 bases). V was pared by 0 bases and J by 5 bases, with 11 bases between. Germline CDR1 is LNHDA and CDR2 is SQIVND (reference sequence). The CDR3 is 15 residues long. CDR3 sequence (DNA): TGTGCCAGTAGTATAGAGGGGCGGAAACATCAGCCCCAGCATTTT. It specifies CASSIEGRKHQPQHF.

The chain links TRBV6-9 to TRBJ2-3, with 11 bases aligning to TRBD2. The V segment lost 7 bases and the J segment 6 bases; nucleotides outside the gene matches: 9. The CDR3 sequence is 15 residues long. Per germline, CDR1 MNHGY and CDR2 SVAAGI. Here the CDR3 DNA reads TGTGCCAGCACCCGGACTAGCGGGCGCGCGGATACGCAGTATTTT. It yields the protein CASTRTSGRADTQYF.

The chain carries TRBV6-1 and TRBJ1-5; D is ambiguous. This CDR3 has 14 residues. Per germline, CDR1 MNHNS and CDR2 SASEGT. Trimming left V 0 bases short and J 6 bases short, with 9 bases between. CDR3 nucleotide sequence: TGTGCCAGCAGTGAAGCGCGGCTGGTTCAGCCCCAGCATTTT. Its translation is CASSEARLVQPQHF.

The chain employs TRBV9 and TRBJ2-7, with 11 bases that match TRBD1. The junction had 2 bases not matched to a gene; V was cut back by 3 bases and J by 3 bases. This CDR3 is built from 14 residues. CDR1 and CDR2 from the germline V gene are SGDLS and YYNGEE. The CDR3 reads CASSEGQGGYEQYF. CDR3 coding DNA: TGTGCCAGCAGCGAGGGACAGGGGGGCTACGAGCAGTACTTC. The whole variable domain, filled in from reference TRBV9 and TRBJ2-7, reads DSGVTQTPKHLITATGQRVTLRCSPRSGDLSVYWYQQSLDQGLQFLIQYYNGEERAKGNILERFSAQQFPDLHSELNLSSLELGDSALYFCASSEGQGGYEQYFGPGTRLTVT.

The sample holds one count of this clonotype. Its ends do not fully match the called genes, so a read error is possible. The chain links TRBV2 to TRBJ1-5; 7 bases are shared with TRBD1. This CDR3 spans 15 amino acids. Germline lookup yields CDR1 SNHLY and CDR2 FYNNEI. The CDR3 loop is CAGSSGGASNQPQHF. Here the CDR3 DNA reads TGTGCCGGCAGTTCAGGGGGAGCAAGCAATCAGCCCCAGCATTTT.

This clonotype was counted at least ten times. The V and J genes are TRBV20-1 and TRBJ1-4; 7 nucleotides line up with TRBD1. Germline lookup yields CDR1 DFQATT and CDR2 SNEGSKA (reference sequence). This CDR3 spans 15 amino acids. V was clipped by 0 bases and J by 5 bases; unmatched bases: 6. The CDR3 bases are TGCAGTGCTAGAGATGGGAGGGGACAGAATGAAAAACTGTTTTTT. Encoded protein: CSARDGRGQNEKLFF.

The chain recombines TRBV2 with TRBJ1-4, with D uncertain. The length of the CDR3 is 17 residues. The V end lost 2 bases, the J end lost 4 bases, and 17 bases lay between the germline ends. From germline, CDR1 is SNHLY and CDR2 FYNNEI. Here the CDR3 reads CASSEFRVGDFNEKLFF. CDR3 DNA sequence: TGTGCCAGCAGTGAATTTCGAGTGGGTGATTTTAATGAAAAACTGTTTTTT.

The chain uses TRBV29-1 and TRBJ1-1; 9 nucleotides match TRBD1. Germline V CDR1 and CDR2: SQVTM, ANQGSEA. V lost 0 bases and J lost 13; bases outside the gene matches: 6. The CDR3 is 12 amino acids. The CDR3, as DNA: TGCAGCGTTGAAGACCCGGACAGGGGTGGTTTCTTT. Protein: CSVEDPDRGGFF.

This clonotype was observed at least ten times. This chain joins TRBV2 and TRBJ2-1; D unresolved. Germline loops: CDR1 SNHLY, CDR2 FYNNEI. The V and J ends lost 6 bases and 6 bases respectively, with 15 bases between them. CDR3 size: 14 residues. In nucleotides, the CDR3 is TGTGCCAGCAGCCCCAATCTATGGTCCAATGAGCAGTTCTTC. Protein: CASSPNLWSNEQFF.

Many counts were recorded for this clonotype. The chain carries TRBV2 and TRBJ1-5; maybe TRBD1 (6 bases). The CDR3 totals 15 residues. CDR1 and CDR2 from the germline V gene are SNHLY and FYNNEI. The V and J ends lost 7 bases and 2 bases respectively, with 15 bases between them. The DNA of the CDR3 is TGTGCCAGCAACTCCCAGGGGAGCGGCAATCAGCCCCAGCATTTT. It yields the protein CASNSQGSGNQPQHF.

The chain employs TRBV6-5 and TRBJ1-5; D is ambiguous. This CDR3 is 11 amino acids long. The germline V and J ends were trimmed by 4 bases and 11 bases, with 9 bases remaining between them. From germline, CDR1 is MNHEY and CDR2 SVGAGI. The CDR3 bases are TGTGCCAGCAGTTCAACATTCACCCAGCATTTT. Amino acid sequence: CASSSTFTQHF.

Many counts were recorded for this clonotype. The J gene is TRBJ1-2, the V gene TRBV19; D is unclear. V dropped 4 bases and J dropped 4 bases, with 10 bases sitting between them. The CDR3 contains 13 residues. Germline-derived CDR1 and CDR2 are LNHDA and SQIVND (reference sequence). The CDR3 loop reads CASSTSQVYGYTF. CDR3 in DNA: TGTGCCAGTAGTACCTCCCAGGTCTATGGCTACACCTTC.